Listed below are T cell receptor beta chains from one sample, sequenced in a study of blood T cell repertoires in COVID-19. Only in-frame clones appear in the TCRdb table, and some are missing; sequencing was by immunoSEQ multiplex PCR. The sample shows some 130,000 clones, 65% to 80% of them seen only once. Sequenced: peripheral blood. These receptors came from a man older than 75 with acute or convalescent COVID-19. The CDR3 runs from the conserved cysteine through the conserved F or W. The order of the fields is V gene, CDR3 protein.

TRBV6-2/TRBV6-3	CASSGAYEQYF
TRBV30	CAWSVLTGSNEKLFF
TRBV7-2	CASSLEGGGIADTQYF
TRBV6-5	CASRKLNTEAFF
TRBV7-2	CASSLAVNEGNQPQHF
TRBV28	CASSGTGVPYEQYF
TRBV5-1	CASSVGHSSSYNEQFF
TRBV4-3	CASSHITGGSYEQYF
TRBV4-2	CASSQDDPFSDREDYGYTF
TRBV5-1	CASSVLTGVGNTGELFF
TRBV29-1	CSVWGGQGGTEAFF
TRBV7-6	CASSSTGWNEQYF
TRBV27	CASRGASGGARTDTQYF
TRBV7-2	CASSSQGSGYGYTF
TRBV7-2	CASSRVGGSSGNTIYF
TRBV4-3	CASSLRDRDSYEQYF